The 25 T cell receptor beta chains below all came from one sample that was sequenced in a study of circulating and synovial CD4+ cells in juvenile arthritis. This table comes from immunoSEQ multiplex PCR, and its TCRdb copy is limited to in-frame clones, with some not included. The data contain tens of thousands of clones, 90% to 95% of them singletons. Sequences were obtained from CD4+ T cells from blood. Receptors were obtained from a human donor with juvenile idiopathic arthritis.

CDR3 DNA sequence: TGTGCCAGCAGCATAACTAGCGGGGGGGCTGACGGGGAGCTGTTTTTT. Encoded protein: CASSITSGGADGELFF. The genes are TRBV21-1 and TRBJ2-2; the DNA was not compared with TRBD2, the D call given in the table. TRBV21-1 is designated a pseudogene. The CDR3 covers 16 residues.

The J gene is TRBJ2-2, the V gene TRBV19, with 7 bases that match TRBD1. The CDR3 covers 15 residues. V trimming: 5 bases; J trimming: 0 bases; junction bases outside the gene matches: 3. Germline CDR1 is LNHDA and CDR2 is SQIVND (reference sequence). CDR3 amino acids: CASSPGTANTGELFF. CDR3 in DNA: TGTGCCAGTAGTCCCGGGACAGCGAACACCGGGGAGCTGTTTTTT.

The chain recombines TRBV19 with TRBJ2-3, with 7 positions matching TRBD2. There are 15 residues in the CDR3. Losses at the gene ends were 3 bases for V and 4 bases for J; bases not matched to a gene: 7. Per germline, CDR1 LNHDA and CDR2 SQIVND (reference sequence). The CDR3 DNA is TGTGCCAGTAGTATCCGCGGGGGATTCGCAGATACGCAGTATTTT. This sequence encodes CASSIRGGFADTQYF.

V usage is TRBV19 and J usage is TRBJ1-2; TRBD1 might be the D (6 bases). This CDR3 has 14 amino acids. With 7 bases removed from V and 4 bases from J, the gap between germline ends came to 16 bases. Germline V gene sequence: CDR1 LNHDA, CDR2 SQIVND (reference sequence). The CDR3 DNA reads TGTGCCAGTACCCCTCAGGGGCGAGGCTATGGCTACACCTTC. Residues: CASTPQGRGYGYTF.

This chain uses TRBV11-2 with TRBJ2-2; a weak D match, TRBD2 (5 bases). The CDR3 loop spans 16 amino acids. Germline CDR1 is SGHAT and CDR2 is FQNNGV. V lost 0 bases and J 6 bases, leaving 14 bases between the germline ends. The CDR3: CASSLEPFGGPGELFF. CDR3 DNA: TGTGCCAGCAGCTTAGAACCCTTCGGAGGCCCCGGGGAGCTGTTTTTT.

The chain links TRBV29-1 to TRBJ2-5; 8 bases align to TRBD2. Germline lookup yields CDR1 SQVTM and CDR2 ANQGSEA. This CDR3 spans 14 amino acids. Trimming took 5 bases from V and 5 from J; bases not matched to a gene: 10. The CDR3 DNA is TGCAGCGTTTCGACTAGCGCTCGGGGTGAGACCCAGTACTTC. The encoded protein is CSVSTSARGETQYF.

This chain links TRBV7-3 with TRBJ1-2; 10 nucleotides line up with TRBD1. This CDR3 spans 14 amino acids. Germline V lookup: CDR1 SGHTA, CDR2 FQGTGA. The ends lost 4 bases at V and 8 bases at J; junction bases unmatched: 7. This CDR3 reads CASSSGTGERGYTF. The CDR3 region has the DNA TGTGCCAGCAGCTCCGGGACAGGGGAAAGAGGCTACACCTTC.

This chain connects TRBV4-2 to TRBJ2-5, with 12 positions matching TRBD2. The CDR3 has 17 amino acids. The germline V gene has CDR1 LGHNA and CDR2 YNFKEQ. The V and J ends lost 4 bases and 5 bases, in that order; junction bases with no gene match: 11. CDR3 amino acids: CASSPLAGGPRGETQYF. The DNA of the CDR3 is TGTGCCAGCAGCCCTCTAGCGGGAGGGCCGAGGGGGGAGACCCAGTACTTC.

The genes are TRBV10-3 and TRBJ1-1; 7 bases line up with TRBD1. J gave up 3 bases and V 6 bases, and 4 bases lay outside the gene matches. This CDR3 has 13 residues. CDR1 and CDR2 (germline): ENHRY, SYGVKD. This chain's CDR3 is CAIRGDRYTEAFF. The CDR3 DNA reads TGTGCCATCAGGGGGGACAGATACACTGAAGCTTTCTTT.

The rearrangement joins TRBV19 to TRBJ2-7, with 8 bases that match TRBD1. Germline CDR1 LNHDA, CDR2 SQIVND (reference sequence). V lost 1 base and J lost 0; bases outside the gene matches: 5. This CDR3 has 16 amino acids. CDR3 protein: CASSIARQGNSYEQYF. The CDR3 nucleotides are TGTGCCAGTAGTATAGCCCGACAGGGGAACTCCTACGAGCAGTACTTC. Based on the CDR3 plus reference TRBV19 and TRBJ2-7, the full variable domain is DGGITQSPKYLFRKEGQNVTLSCEQNLNHDAMYWYRQDPGQGLRLIYYSQIVNDFQKGDIAEGYSVSREKKESFPLTVTSAQKNPTAFYLCASSIARQGNSYEQYFGPGTRLTVT.

The chain couples TRBV27 to TRBJ2-1; TRBD2 matches 14 bases. J lost 1 base, V lost 2 bases, and 4 bases had no gene match. CDR1 and CDR2 (germline): MNHEY, SMNVEV (reference sequence). CDR3 length: 18 residues. The CDR3 region has the DNA TGTGCCAGCAGTTTAGCGCGACTAGCGGGAGGGTCCTACAATGAGCAGTTCTTC. Amino acid sequence: CASSLARLAGGSYNEQFF.

The chain carries TRBV5-1 and TRBJ2-1, with D perhaps TRBD2 (5 bases). Germline V gene sequence: CDR1 SGHRS, CDR2 YFSETQ. The CDR3 consists of 17 residues. With 4 bases removed from V and 4 bases from J, the gap between germline ends came to 21 bases. CDR3 sequence: CASSENDSARTYNEQFF. In DNA, the CDR3 is TGCGCCAGCAGCGAGAATGATAGCGCCAGGACTTACAATGAGCAGTTCTTC.

The chain carries TRBV5-6 and TRBJ2-5; a weak D match, TRBD2 (6 bases). Germline CDR1 is SGHDT and CDR2 is YYEEEE. CDR3 length: 14 amino acids. The V and J ends lost 4 bases and 1 base respectively, with 11 bases between them. The CDR3 spells CASSGDGGQETQYF. CDR3 in DNA: TGTGCCAGCAGCGGGGACGGGGGCCAAGAGACCCAGTACTTC.

Only a few counts were recorded for this clone. The chain joins TRBV19 to TRBJ1-2; 10 positions match TRBD1. The V segment lost 5 bases and the J segment 5 bases; nucleotides outside the gene matches: 5. This CDR3 is built from 14 residues. Per the germline V gene, CDR1 is LNHDA and CDR2 is SQIVND (reference sequence). CDR3 DNA: TGTGCCAGTAGTGCCGACAGGGGGCGATATGGCTACACCTTC. Translated, it gives CASSADRGRYGYTF. The full variable domain, with the rest looked up from reference TRBV19 and TRBJ1-2, is DGGITQSPKYLFRKEGQNVTLSCEQNLNHDAMYWYRQDPGQGLRLIYYSQIVNDFQKGDIAEGYSVSREKKESFPLTVTSAQKNPTAFYLCASSADRGRYGYTFGSGTRLTVV.

For this clone: Other DNA sequences from this sample encode an identical CDR3 as well. Here the CDR3 DNA reads TGCGCCAGCAGCTACAGACTAGCGCTTAGCACAGATACGCAGTATTTT. This codes for CASSYRLALSTDTQYF. V is TRBV5-1 and J is TRBJ2-3; 8 nucleotides align to TRBD2. Trimming took 3 bases from V and 0 from J; bases not matched to a gene: 6. CDR3 length equals 16 residues. Germline V gives CDR1 SGHRS, CDR2 YFSETQ.

The CDR3 sequence is CASSEILSRSEAFF. The CDR3 nucleotides read TGTGCCAGCAGTGAAATTTTGAGTAGAAGTGAAGCTTTCTTT. The chain is built from TRBV6-1 and TRBJ1-1, with D hard to call. CDR1 MNHNS and CDR2 SASEGT come from the germline V gene. V lost 2 bases, J lost 7 bases, and 14 bases lay in between. The CDR3 has 14 amino acids.

The chain is built from TRBV9 and TRBJ1-1; 7 bases map to TRBD1. Germline V gene data show CDR1 as SGDLS and CDR2 as YYNGEE. Trimming removed 0 bases from V and 1 base from J; junction bases left unmatched: 3. CDR3 length: 15 residues. The CDR3: CASSVGYRGNTEAFF. In nucleotides, the CDR3 is TGTGCCAGCAGCGTAGGTTACAGGGGGAACACTGAAGCTTTCTTT.

The DNA for the CDR3 is TGTGCCAGCAGTTCGGTCAATAACTATGGCTACACCTTC. Translated: CASSSVNNYGYTF. This chain connects TRBV28 to TRBJ1-2, with no clear D. Germline V gene data show CDR1 as MDHEN and CDR2 as SYDVKM. The V end was cut by 4 bases, the J end by 1 base, with 7 bases between. The CDR3 spans 13 residues.

This chain joins TRBV7-3 and TRBJ1-1; 9 bases are shared with TRBD1. V shed 5 bases and J 0 bases; nucleotides not matched to a gene: 4. CDR1 is SGHTA, CDR2 FQGTGA, per germline. CDR3 length equals 15 residues. The CDR3 sequence is CASSIGTGMNTEAFF. In nucleotides, the CDR3 is TGTGCCAGCAGCATCGGGACAGGGATGAACACTGAAGCTTTCTTT.

The chain couples TRBV14 to TRBJ2-6, with 8 bases lining up with TRBD1. V lost 9 bases to trimming and J lost 2 bases; unmatched junction nucleotides: 12. Germline V gene data show CDR1 as SGHDN and CDR2 as FVKESK. This CDR3 has 17 residues. DNA of the CDR3: TGTGCCAGTCGGCGGCGGACAGGGATAGCTGGGGCCAACGTCCTGACTTTC. Translated, it gives CASRRRTGIAGANVLTF. The full variable domain, in which reference TRBV14 and TRBJ2-6 provide the parts outside the CDR3, is EAGVTQFPSHSVIEKGQTVTLRCDPISGHDNLYWYRRVMGKEIKFLLHFVKESKQDESGMPNNRFLAERTGGTYSTLKVQPAELEDSGVYFCASRRRTGIAGANVLTFGAGSRLTVL.

The V call is TRBV18, the J call TRBJ2-1, with D unresolved. Germline values: CDR1 KGHSH, CDR2 LQKENI. This CDR3 spans 16 amino acids. The ends were cut back, 4 bases at V and 0 bases at J, with 13 bases in the middle. DNA for the CDR3: TGTGCCAGCTCACGTAACGATGGCAGCTCCTACAATGAGCAGTTCTTC. This encodes CASSRNDGSSYNEQFF. The full variable domain, with the rest looked up from reference TRBV18 and TRBJ2-1, is NAGVMQNPRHLVRRRGQEARLRCSPMKGHSHVYWYRQLPEEGLKFMVYLQKENIIDESGMPKERFSAEFPKEGPSILRIQQVVRGDSAAYFCASSRNDGSSYNEQFFGPGTRLTVL.

V is TRBV10-3 and J is TRBJ2-2, with 10 bases identical to TRBD1. The CDR3 is made up of 17 amino acids. Per the germline V gene, CDR1 is ENHRY and CDR2 is SYGVKD. After removal of 4 bases from V and 4 bases from J, the junction contained 9 bases not matched to a gene. CDR3 coding DNA: TGTGCCATCAGTGGACCGGTGGGACAGGGGTCCACCGGGGAGCTGTTTTTT. Encoded protein: CAISGPVGQGSTGELFF.

This chain links TRBV6-1 with TRBJ2-5, with TRBD1 matching 7 bases. The CDR3 contains 14 residues. Germline V lookup: CDR1 MNHNS, CDR2 SASEGT. Trimming took 4 bases from V and 1 from J; bases not matched to a gene: 3. CDR3: CASSGGQRQETQYF. The CDR3 bases are TGTGCCAGCAGTGGGGGACAGCGCCAAGAGACCCAGTACTTC.

This chain uses TRBV10-3 with TRBJ2-3; D uncertain. The CDR3 sequence is 11 residues long. Germline V gene lookup returns CDR1 ENHRY and CDR2 SYGVKD. V was cut by 4 bases and J by 4 bases, with 3 bases left in between. The CDR3 sequence is CAISVSDTQYF. CDR3 nucleotides: TGTGCCATCAGTGTATCAGATACGCAGTATTTT.

The chain is built from TRBV4-1 and TRBJ2-5, with D hard to call. The CDR3 is 14 amino acids. Looked up from germline, CDR1 is MGHRA and CDR2 is YSYEKL. With 0 bases removed from V and 5 bases from J, the gap between germline ends came to 10 bases. The DNA for the CDR3 is TGCGCCAGCAGCCAAGATCGGCAGGCGGAGACCCAGTACTTC. It codes for CASSQDRQAETQYF.